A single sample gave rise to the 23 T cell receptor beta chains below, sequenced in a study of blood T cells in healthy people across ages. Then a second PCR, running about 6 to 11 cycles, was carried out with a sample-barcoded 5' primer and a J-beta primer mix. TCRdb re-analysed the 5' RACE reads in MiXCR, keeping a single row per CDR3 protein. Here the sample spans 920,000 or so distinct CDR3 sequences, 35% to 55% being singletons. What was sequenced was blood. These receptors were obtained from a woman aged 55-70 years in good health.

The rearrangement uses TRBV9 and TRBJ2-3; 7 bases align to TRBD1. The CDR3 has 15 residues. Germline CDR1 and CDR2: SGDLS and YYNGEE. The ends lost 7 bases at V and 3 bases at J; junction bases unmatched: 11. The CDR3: CASQSPGGGTDTQYF. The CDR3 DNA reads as TGTGCCAGCCAGTCCCCAGGGGGTGGGACAGATACGCAGTATTTT.

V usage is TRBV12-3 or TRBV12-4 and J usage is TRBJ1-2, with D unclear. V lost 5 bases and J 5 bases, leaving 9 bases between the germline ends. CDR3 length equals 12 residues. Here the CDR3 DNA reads TGTGCCAGCAGTCCCAATGGGTATGGCTACACCTTC. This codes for CASSPNGYGYTF.

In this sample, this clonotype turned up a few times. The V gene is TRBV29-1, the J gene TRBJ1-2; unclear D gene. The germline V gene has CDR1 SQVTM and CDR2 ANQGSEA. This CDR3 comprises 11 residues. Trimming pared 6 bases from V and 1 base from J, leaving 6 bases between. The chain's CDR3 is CSVRNNYGYTF. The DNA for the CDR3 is TGCAGCGTCCGGAATAACTATGGCTACACCTTC.

The CDR3 sequence is CASNVQGRVQPQHF. CDR3 nucleotide sequence: TGTGCCAGCAACGTACAGGGGAGGGTTCAGCCCCAGCATTTT. The chain links TRBV28 to TRBJ1-5, with 7 bases lining up with TRBD1. V shed 7 bases and J 6 bases; nucleotides not matched to a gene: 9. CDR1 is MDHEN, CDR2 SYDVKM, per germline. The CDR3 is 14 amino acids.

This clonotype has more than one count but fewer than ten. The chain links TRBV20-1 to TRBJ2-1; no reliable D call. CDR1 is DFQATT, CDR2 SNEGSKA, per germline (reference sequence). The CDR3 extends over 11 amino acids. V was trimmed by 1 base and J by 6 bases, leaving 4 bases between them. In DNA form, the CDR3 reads TGCAGTGCTAGAGTTCCCAATGAGCAGTTCTTC. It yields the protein CSARVPNEQFF.

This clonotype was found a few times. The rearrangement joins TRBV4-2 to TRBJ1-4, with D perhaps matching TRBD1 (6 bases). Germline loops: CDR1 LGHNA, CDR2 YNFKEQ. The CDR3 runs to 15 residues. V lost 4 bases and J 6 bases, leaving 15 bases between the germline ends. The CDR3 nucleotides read TGTGCCAGCAGCCCAGGTGCCGGGGGCGATGAAAAACTGTTTTTT. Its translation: CASSPGAGGDEKLFF.

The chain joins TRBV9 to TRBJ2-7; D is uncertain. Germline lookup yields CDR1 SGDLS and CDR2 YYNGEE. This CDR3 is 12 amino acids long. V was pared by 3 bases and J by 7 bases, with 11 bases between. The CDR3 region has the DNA TGTGCCAGCAGCGCCGACTCCGGGGAGCAGTACTTC. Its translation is CASSADSGEQYF.

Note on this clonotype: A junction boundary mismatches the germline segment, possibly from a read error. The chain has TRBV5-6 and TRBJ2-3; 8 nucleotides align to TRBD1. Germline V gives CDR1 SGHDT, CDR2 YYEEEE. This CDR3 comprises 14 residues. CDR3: CASSWGTGQDMQYF. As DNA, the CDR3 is TGTGCCAGCAGCTGGGGGACAGGACAAGATATGCAGTATTTT.

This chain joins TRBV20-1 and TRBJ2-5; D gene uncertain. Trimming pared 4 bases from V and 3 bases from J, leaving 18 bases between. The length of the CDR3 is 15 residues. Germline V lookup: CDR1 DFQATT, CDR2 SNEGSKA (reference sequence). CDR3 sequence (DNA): TGCAGTGCTAAGCCCCCGGGTTTTGGCGAAGAGACCCAGTACTTC. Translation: CSAKPPGFGEETQYF.

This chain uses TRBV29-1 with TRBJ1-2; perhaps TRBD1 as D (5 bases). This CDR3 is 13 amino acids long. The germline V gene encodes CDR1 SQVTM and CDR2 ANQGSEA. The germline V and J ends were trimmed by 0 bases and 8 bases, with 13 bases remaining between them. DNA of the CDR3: TGCAGCGTTGAAGATCAGGGTTTGCGGGGCTACACCTTC. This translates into CSVEDQGLRGYTF.

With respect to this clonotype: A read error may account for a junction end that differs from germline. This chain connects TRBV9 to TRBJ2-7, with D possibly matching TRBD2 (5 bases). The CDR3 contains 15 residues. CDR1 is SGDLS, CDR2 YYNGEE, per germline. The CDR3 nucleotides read TGTGCCAGCAGCGTAGGTATTAGCGACTCCTACGAGCAGCACTTC. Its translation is CASSVGISDSYEQHF.

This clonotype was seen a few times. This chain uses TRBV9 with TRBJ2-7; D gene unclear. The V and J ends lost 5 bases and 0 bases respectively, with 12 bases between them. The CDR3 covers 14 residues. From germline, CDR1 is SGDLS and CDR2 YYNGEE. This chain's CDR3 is CASSTGHSSYEQYF. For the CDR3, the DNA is TGTGCCAGCAGTACCGGGCACAGCTCCTACGAGCAGTACTTC.

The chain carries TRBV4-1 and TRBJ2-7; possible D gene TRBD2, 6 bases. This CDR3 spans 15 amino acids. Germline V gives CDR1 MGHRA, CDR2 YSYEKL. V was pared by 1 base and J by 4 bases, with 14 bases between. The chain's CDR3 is CASSQVHGRGYEQYF. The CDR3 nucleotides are TGCGCCAGCAGCCAAGTTCACGGTCGGGGGTACGAGCAGTACTTC.

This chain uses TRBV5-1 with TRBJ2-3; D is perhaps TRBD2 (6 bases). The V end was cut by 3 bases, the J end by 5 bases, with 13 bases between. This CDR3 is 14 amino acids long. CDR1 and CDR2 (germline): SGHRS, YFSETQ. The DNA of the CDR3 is TGCGCCAGCAGCTCAGGAGGGCCGGGAGATACGCAGTATTTT. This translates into CASSSGGPGDTQYF.

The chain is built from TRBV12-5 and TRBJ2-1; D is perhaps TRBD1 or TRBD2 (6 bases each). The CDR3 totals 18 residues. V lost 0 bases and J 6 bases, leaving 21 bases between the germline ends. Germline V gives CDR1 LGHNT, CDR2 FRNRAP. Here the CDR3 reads CASGLVLGRGEGGNEQFF. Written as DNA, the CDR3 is TGTGCTAGTGGTTTGGTACTAGGGCGGGGAGAGGGGGGCAATGAGCAGTTCTTC.

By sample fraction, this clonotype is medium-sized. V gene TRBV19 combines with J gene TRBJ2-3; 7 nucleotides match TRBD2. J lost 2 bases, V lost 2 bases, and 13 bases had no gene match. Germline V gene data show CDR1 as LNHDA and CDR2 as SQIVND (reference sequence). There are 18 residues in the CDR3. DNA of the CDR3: TGTGCCAGTAGTATACGGGGCTCCGGCGGGAGCGACACAGATACGCAGTATTTT. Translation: CASSIRGSGGSDTDTQYF.

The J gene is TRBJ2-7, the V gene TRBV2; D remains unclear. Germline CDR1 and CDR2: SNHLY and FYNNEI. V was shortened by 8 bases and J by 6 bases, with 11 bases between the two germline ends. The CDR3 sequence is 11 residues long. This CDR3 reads CASDGIREQYF. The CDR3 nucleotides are TGTGCCAGCGATGGGATACGCGAGCAGTACTTC.

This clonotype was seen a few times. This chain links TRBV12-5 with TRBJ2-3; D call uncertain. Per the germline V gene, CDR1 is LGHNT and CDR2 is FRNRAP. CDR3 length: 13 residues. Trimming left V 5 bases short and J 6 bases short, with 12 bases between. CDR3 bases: TGTGCTAGTGGTCCTGACTGGATGGATACGCAGTATTTT. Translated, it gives CASGPDWMDTQYF.

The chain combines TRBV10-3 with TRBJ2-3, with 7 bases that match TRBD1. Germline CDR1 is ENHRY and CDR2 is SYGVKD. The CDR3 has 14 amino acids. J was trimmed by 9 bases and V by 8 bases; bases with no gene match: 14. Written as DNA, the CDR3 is TGTGCCATCGCGGCGGCAGGGCAGGGGGAGACGCAGTATTTT. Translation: CAIAAAGQGETQYF.

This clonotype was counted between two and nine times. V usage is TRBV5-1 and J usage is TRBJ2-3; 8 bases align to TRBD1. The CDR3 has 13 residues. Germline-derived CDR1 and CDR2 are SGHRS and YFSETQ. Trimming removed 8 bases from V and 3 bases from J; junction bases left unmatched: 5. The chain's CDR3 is CASGTGETDTQYF. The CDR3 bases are TGCGCCAGTGGGACAGGTGAGACAGATACGCAGTATTTT.

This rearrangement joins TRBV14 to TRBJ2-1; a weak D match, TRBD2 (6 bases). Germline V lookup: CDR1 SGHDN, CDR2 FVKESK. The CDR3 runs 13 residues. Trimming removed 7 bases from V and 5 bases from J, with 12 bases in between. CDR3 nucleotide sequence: TGTGCCAGCAAGGCCTGGGGGGACAATGAGCAGTTCTTC. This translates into CASKAWGDNEQFF.

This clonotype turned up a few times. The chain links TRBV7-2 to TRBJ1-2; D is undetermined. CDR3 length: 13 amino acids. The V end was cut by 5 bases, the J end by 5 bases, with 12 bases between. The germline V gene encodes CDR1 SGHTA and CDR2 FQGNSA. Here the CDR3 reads CASSPRLPYGYTF. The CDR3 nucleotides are TGTGCCAGCAGCCCCCGTCTCCCTTATGGCTACACCTTC.

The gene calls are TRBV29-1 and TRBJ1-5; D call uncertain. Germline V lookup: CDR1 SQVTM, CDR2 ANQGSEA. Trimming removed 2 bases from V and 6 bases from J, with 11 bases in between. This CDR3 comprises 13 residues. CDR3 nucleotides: TGCAGCGTTGAATACCAGGAAAGTCAGCCCCAGCATTTT. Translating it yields CSVEYQESQPQHF.